The 27 T cell receptor beta chains reported below all come from one sample, sequenced in a study of cytomegalovirus exposure and HLA in healthy donors. PCR employed 60 Vbeta and 13 Jbeta primers. Here immunoSEQ multiplex PCR was the method, and the copy in TCRdb shows in-frame clones only, minus some. The data show around 150,000 clones, roughly 88% seen once. The sequenced sample consisted of PBMCs. These receptors all come from a woman under 30 in good health and CMV-seronegative.

The table lists this clone with a few counts. The V call is TRBV11-2, the J call TRBJ1-2; 7 bases fit TRBD1. Germline V gene data show CDR1 as SGHAT and CDR2 as FQNNGV. The CDR3 is 17 amino acids. V gave up 1 base and J gave up 5 bases; unmatched junction bases: 13. This CDR3 reads CASSLALTGALAYGYTF. CDR3 nucleotides: TGTGCCAGCAGCTTAGCCCTCACAGGGGCCCTAGCGTATGGCTACACCTTC.

V is TRBV30 and J is TRBJ1-3; D gene unclear. This CDR3 comprises 15 residues. CDR1 is GTSNPN and CDR2 is SVGIG in the germline V gene (reference sequence). Trimming shortened V by 0 bases and J by 0 bases, and 9 bases separated the two germline ends. CDR3: CAWSVLGISGNTIYF. The CDR3 nucleotides are TGTGCCTGGAGTGTACTAGGGATCTCTGGAAACACCATATATTTT.

V gene TRBV6-5 combines with J gene TRBJ2-3, with no clear D. Germline V gene lookup returns CDR1 MNHEY and CDR2 SVGAGI. The CDR3 totals 14 residues. V lost 5 bases to trimming and J lost 2 bases, with 11 bases between them. The CDR3, as DNA: TGTGCCAGCAGTGAAGGAGATACCACAGATACGCAGTATTTT. It is translated as CASSEGDTTDTQYF.

This sequence joins TRBV7-9 and TRBJ1-1; TRBD1 aligns across 9 bases. J gave up 3 bases and V 5 bases, and 4 bases lay outside the gene matches. The CDR3 is 14 amino acids. Per the germline V gene, CDR1 is SEHNR and CDR2 is FQNEAQ (reference sequence). DNA for the CDR3: TGTGCCAGCAGCGCGCGACAGGGGGACACTGAAGCTTTCTTT. This translates into CASSARQGDTEAFF.

This clone was picked up one time. V gene TRBV18 combines with J gene TRBJ1-6, with 8 bases fitting TRBD1. V lost 5 bases to trimming and J lost 10 bases; unmatched junction nucleotides: 7. In germline, CDR1 is KGHSH, CDR2 LQKENI. CDR3 length equals 14 residues. The CDR3 reads CASSTDRVGSPLHF. CDR3 coding DNA: TGTGCCAGCTCAACGGACAGGGTAGGGTCACCCCTCCACTTT.

The J gene is TRBJ1-4, the V gene TRBV6-5; TRBD1 matches 8 bases. CDR3 size: 14 residues. V gave up 6 bases and J gave up 8 bases; unmatched junction bases: 8. Germline V lookup: CDR1 MNHEY, CDR2 SVGAGI. The CDR3 loop is CASRTTGAGEKLFF. The CDR3 nucleotides are TGTGCCAGCAGGACGACAGGGGCGGGGGAAAAACTGTTTTTT.

Here the CDR3 DNA reads TGTGCCATCAGCAGGGGGCGGGAGAACACCGGGGAGCTGTTTTTT. Translating it yields CAISRGRENTGELFF. The rearrangement joins TRBV10-3 to TRBJ2-2; 8 nucleotides align to TRBD1. Germline-derived CDR1 and CDR2 are ENHRY and SYGVKD. With V trimmed by 6 bases and J by 1 base, 4 bases remained unmatched. There are 15 residues in the CDR3.

This chain joins TRBV5-1 and TRBJ2-7, with D perhaps matching TRBD2 (6 bases). Germline CDR1 SGHRS, CDR2 YFSETQ. The germline V and J ends were trimmed by 4 bases and 2 bases, with 19 bases remaining between them. This CDR3 is built from 16 residues. CDR3 nucleotides: TGCGCCAGCAGCCACCGGGAGAGGAACGGTCCCTACGAGCAGTACTTC. Translating it yields CASSHRERNGPYEQYF.

V and J are TRBV20-1 and TRBJ2-3; D remains ambiguous. The CDR3 extends over 11 amino acids. The V gene's germline CDR1 is DFQATT and CDR2 SNEGSKA (reference sequence). CDR3 nucleotides: TGCCTTTTTACTAGCACAGATACGCAGTATTTT. Amino acid sequence: CLFTSTDTQYF.

V usage is TRBV5-4 and J usage is TRBJ2-3; possible D gene TRBD1, 6 bases. Trimming removed 4 bases from V and 10 bases from J, with 13 bases in between. Germline loops: CDR1 SGHNT, CDR2 YYREEE (reference sequence). This CDR3 is 12 amino acids long. CDR3 sequence: CASSRDEGAQYF. The CDR3 DNA follows: TGTGCCAGCAGCCGGGATGAGGGGGCGCAGTATTTT.

V and J are TRBV6-5 and TRBJ1-2; D may be TRBD1 (5 bases). V lost 4 bases and J lost 2, with 17 bases in between. This CDR3 contains 16 residues. From germline, CDR1 is MNHEY and CDR2 SVGAGI. The CDR3 loop is CASSSWGGDYNYGYTF. The CDR3 nucleotides read TGTGCCAGCAGTTCATGGGGGGGGGACTACAACTATGGCTACACCTTC.

The gene calls are TRBV5-1 and TRBJ2-2; a possible D gene is TRBD2 (6 bases). Per the germline V gene, CDR1 is SGHRS and CDR2 is YFSETQ. The V end was cut by 6 bases, the J end by 7 bases, with 19 bases between. This CDR3 comprises 15 residues. The CDR3 sequence: CASTSGGADGGELFF. CDR3 nucleotide sequence: TGCGCCAGCACCTCGGGCGGGGCAGACGGCGGGGAGCTGTTTTTT.

The genes are TRBV7-8 and TRBJ2-7, with D possibly TRBD1 on 7 matching bases. The V gene's germline CDR1 is SGHVS and CDR2 FQNEAQ. With 4 bases removed from V and 4 bases from J, the gap between germline ends came to 14 bases. This CDR3 is built from 14 residues. CDR3 nucleotide sequence: TGTGCCAGCAGCTCCGGCGCAGGGGGGTACGAGCAGTACTTC. Its protein product is CASSSGAGGYEQYF.

V and J are TRBV2 and TRBJ2-5; TRBD2 might be the D (5 bases). The germline CDR1 and CDR2 sequences are SNHLY and FYNNEI. The CDR3 has 14 amino acids. The ends were cut back, 4 bases at V and 2 bases at J, with 11 bases in the middle. CDR3 DNA sequence: TGTGCCAGCAGTGGGACTGCATCACAAGAGACCCAGTACTTC. It encodes CASSGTASQETQYF. The complete variable domain, with remaining parts taken from reference TRBV2 and TRBJ2-5, reads EPEVTQTPSHQVTQMGQEVILRCVPISNHLYFYWYRQILGQKVEFLVSFYNNEISEKSEIFDDQFSVERPDGSNFTLKIRSTKLEDSAMYFCASSGTASQETQYFGPGTRLLVL.

The chain links TRBV7-9 to TRBJ2-3; 7 bases match TRBD2. Per germline, CDR1 SEHNR and CDR2 FQNEAQ (reference sequence). Losses at the gene ends were 4 bases for V and 6 bases for J; bases not matched to a gene: 1. The length of the CDR3 is 12 residues. CDR3 in DNA: TGTGCCAGCAGCTCGACTAGCGATACGCAGTATTTT. The encoded protein is CASSSTSDTQYF.

The chain links TRBV18 to TRBJ1-1; unclear D gene. The CDR3 extends over 13 amino acids. CDR1 and CDR2 (germline): KGHSH, LQKENI. V was pared by 3 bases and J by 5 bases, with 10 bases between. As DNA, the CDR3 is TGTGCCAGCTCACCTGAGCGGGAAACTGAAGCTTTCTTT. This sequence encodes CASSPERETEAFF.

The chain links TRBV28 to TRBJ1-5, with unresolved D. Trimming pared 5 bases from V and 5 bases from J, leaving 13 bases between. The CDR3 length is 14 residues. Germline V CDR1 and CDR2: MDHEN, SYDVKM. The CDR3 DNA reads TGTGCCAGCAGTCCCCAGGTGCAAGATCAGCCCCAGCATTTT. Translated, it gives CASSPQVQDQPQHF.

This chain joins TRBV6-5 and TRBJ1-1, with D hard to call. V lost 7 bases to trimming and J lost 1 base, with 16 bases between them. Germline V gene data show CDR1 as MNHEY and CDR2 as SVGAGI. This CDR3 is 15 amino acids long. The CDR3 reads CASNPRRTGNTEAFF. In nucleotides, the CDR3 is TGTGCCAGCAACCCCCGTCGAACGGGGAACACTGAAGCTTTCTTT.

The V gene is TRBV11-2, the J gene TRBJ1-4; TRBD1 matches at 7 bases. The CDR3 spans 15 residues. After removal of 1 base from V and 7 bases from J, the junction contained 6 bases not matched to a gene. Germline V gene data show CDR1 as SGHAT and CDR2 as FQNNGV. Here the CDR3 DNA reads TGTGCCAGCAGCTTAGTTGAGTCAGGGGGTGAAAAACTGTTTTTT. As protein: CASSLVESGGEKLFF. The full variable domain, completed using reference TRBV11-2 and TRBJ1-4, is EAGVAQSPRYKIIEKRQSVAFWCNPISGHATLYWYQQILGQGPKLLIQFQNNGVVDDSQLPKDRFSAERLKGVDSTLKIQPAKLEDSAVYLCASSLVESGGEKLFFGSGTQLSVL.

The chain couples TRBV28 to TRBJ2-3; 7 nucleotides align to TRBD1. The CDR3 spans 17 residues. Germline values: CDR1 MDHEN, CDR2 SYDVKM. V lost 3 bases and J lost 3; bases outside the gene matches: 12. In nucleotides, the CDR3 is TGTGCCAGCAGTTTGGCCCAACCAGGGGGTTGGACAGATACGCAGTATTTT. As protein: CASSLAQPGGWTDTQYF.

The chain has TRBV7-8 and TRBJ2-7, with TRBD2 matching over 7 bases. Germline values: CDR1 SGHVS, CDR2 FQNEAQ. The J segment lost 0 bases and the V segment lost 4 bases, leaving 3 bases of the junction unmatched. This CDR3 has 14 amino acids. CDR3 residues: CASSSGLHSYEQYF. The CDR3 nucleotides read TGTGCCAGCAGCTCGGGACTACACTCCTACGAGCAGTACTTC.

This rearrangement joins TRBV11-2 to TRBJ2-5, with D perhaps matching TRBD2 (6 bases). The assigned J gene may be wrong: the sequence end matches TRBJ2-7 better. There are 16 residues in the CDR3. Germline V gene lookup returns CDR1 SGHAT and CDR2 FQNNGV. CDR3 residues: CASSLRHGGSIYEQYF. For the CDR3, the DNA is TGTGCCAGCAGCTTACGACATGGAGGGTCCATCTACGAGCAGTACTTC.

The gene calls are TRBV18 and TRBJ2-7; no clear D gene. The length of the CDR3 is 15 residues. Germline loops: CDR1 KGHSH, CDR2 LQKENI. V lost 3 bases and J lost 0, with 12 bases in between. The CDR3 protein is CASSPSGSSSYEQYF. The CDR3 DNA follows: TGTGCCAGCTCACCTTCGGGTTCCAGCTCCTACGAGCAGTACTTC.

This clone was observed a few times. One junction end does not reproduce the germline sequence, and a read error may be involved. The chain is built from TRBV2 and TRBJ1-1; maybe TRBD1 (6 bases). The CDR3 runs 13 residues. Per germline, CDR1 SNHLY and CDR2 FYNNEI. The CDR3 loop reads CASSEDRPSKAFF. The CDR3 DNA follows: TGTGCCAGCAGCGAAGACAGGCCAAGTAAAGCTTTCTTT.

The V call is TRBV5-1, the J call TRBJ1-1; maybe TRBD1 (5 bases). This CDR3 comprises 16 residues. V lost 5 bases to trimming and J lost 4 bases, with 21 bases between them. Germline CDR1 is SGHRS and CDR2 is YFSETQ. For the CDR3, the DNA is TGCGCCAGCAGTTTCGATGGGCAGGGTAAGGGCACTGAAGCTTTCTTT. Encoded protein: CASSFDGQGKGTEAFF.

The CDR3 DNA reads TGTGCCAGCAGTCGCCGGGCTAGCGGGGGCAATGAGCAGTTCTTC. Residues: CASSRRASGGNEQFF. This chain connects TRBV2 to TRBJ2-1; 10 bases line up with TRBD2. Germline CDR1 SNHLY, CDR2 FYNNEI. V lost 5 bases to trimming and J lost 6 bases; unmatched junction nucleotides: 7. The CDR3 is 15 amino acids.

The chain uses TRBV5-1 and TRBJ1-1, with 7 bases fitting TRBD1. Germline trimming cut 5 bases from V and 3 bases from J; bases unmatched to any gene: 7. The length of the CDR3 is 14 residues. Looked up from germline, CDR1 is SGHRS and CDR2 is YFSETQ. CDR3 nucleotide sequence: TGCGCCAGCAGTAGAGGGGGCGAGGACACTGAAGCTTTCTTT. It translates to CASSRGGEDTEAFF.